The 22 T cell receptor beta chains listed next were all sequenced from one sample in a study of early T cells in non-severe SARS-CoV-2 infection. TCRdb passed the 5' RACE reads through MiXCR, listing each CDR3 protein once. The sample shows 50,000 to 80,000 distinct CDR3 sequences, roughly 9% of them seen only once. Here the sequenced sample was whole blood, taken at baseline. Receptors were obtained from an adult who was a healthcare worker with PCR-confirmed SARS-CoV-2 infection or an uninfected control (not recorded which).

V gene TRBV28 combines with J gene TRBJ2-3, with 10 bases aligning to TRBD2. Germline-derived CDR1 and CDR2 are MDHEN and SYDVKM. This CDR3 spans 15 amino acids. The J segment lost 4 bases and the V segment lost 4 bases, leaving 5 bases of the junction unmatched. The CDR3 spells CASSSGTSAADTQYF. CDR3 sequence (DNA): TGTGCCAGCAGTTCAGGGACTAGCGCCGCAGATACGCAGTATTTT.

This clonotype was counted between two and nine times. The chain employs TRBV10-3 and TRBJ2-1; 9 bases are a match to TRBD1. The CDR3 spans 15 residues. Germline V gene sequence: CDR1 ENHRY, CDR2 SYGVKD. Unmatched junction bases numbered 4, after V lost 3 bases and J lost 4 bases. The CDR3 coding sequence is TGTGCCATCAGTGAACAGGACAGGGGTTACAATGAGCAGTTCTTC. It specifies CAISEQDRGYNEQFF.

This clonotype was counted at least ten times. The V and J genes are TRBV6-1 and TRBJ1-5; weak D call: TRBD1 (5 bases). Germline V gene lookup returns CDR1 MNHNS and CDR2 SASEGT. This CDR3 comprises 13 residues. The germline V and J ends were trimmed by 10 bases and 0 bases, with 10 bases remaining between them. In DNA form, the CDR3 reads TGTGCCACCTGGGACTTTAGCAATCAGCCCCAGCATTTT. This encodes CATWDFSNQPQHF.

The chain has TRBV20-1 and TRBJ2-1, with D perhaps assigned TRBD1 or TRBD2 (6 bases each). Germline V gene sequence: CDR1 DFQATT, CDR2 SNEGSKA (reference sequence). The V end was cut by 1 base, the J end by 5 bases, with 15 bases between. The CDR3 sequence is 15 residues long. The DNA of the CDR3 is TGCAGTGCTAGAGCTTTCGGGGGCCCCAACAATGAGCAGTTCTTC. Residues: CSARAFGGPNNEQFF.

Many counts were recorded for this clonotype. The chain couples TRBV18 to TRBJ2-7, with no clear D. Trimming removed 3 bases at V and 0 bases at J, with 3 bases between. CDR1 is KGHSH and CDR2 is LQKENI in the germline V gene. This CDR3 region has 12 residues. The CDR3 is CASSPSSYEQYF. The CDR3, as DNA: TGTGCCAGCTCACCTAGCTCCTACGAGCAGTACTTC.

This clonotype came up many times. V gene TRBV27 combines with J gene TRBJ1-2; D might be TRBD1 (6 bases). Germline CDR1 reads MNHEY; CDR2 reads SMNVEV (reference sequence). The CDR3 loop spans 14 amino acids. Trimming shortened V by 5 bases and J by 8 bases, and 18 bases separated the two germline ends. The CDR3 region has the DNA TGTGCCAGCAGTATAGACAGGAGTGCGGGCGGCTACACCTTC. Translating gives CASSIDRSAGGYTF.

This clonotype was seen many times. This chain connects TRBV2 to TRBJ2-2, with 9 positions matching TRBD2. Germline assignment: CDR1 SNHLY and CDR2 FYNNEI. The CDR3 runs 15 residues. Losses at the gene ends were 3 bases for V and 4 bases for J; bases not matched to a gene: 3. CDR3: CASSEGLATTGELFF. CDR3 DNA sequence: TGTGCCAGCAGTGAGGGACTAGCTACCACCGGGGAGCTGTTTTTT.

For this clonotype: This may arise from a read error, as a much more abundant clone is one base away. The J gene is TRBJ2-1, the V gene TRBV25-1, with D uncertain. Germline V gene lookup returns CDR1 MGHDK and CDR2 SYGVNS. This CDR3 has 13 residues. The CDR3 DNA is TGTGCCAGCGGTGAATATTTCGGGAATGAGCAGTTCTTC. Its translation is CASGEYFGNEQFF.

This clonotype has ten or more counts. The chain recombines TRBV27 with TRBJ2-1; the match to TRBD2 covers 8 bases. The V and J ends lost 0 bases and 9 bases, in that order; junction bases with no gene match: 16. This CDR3 is 18 amino acids long. Germline V gene data show CDR1 as MNHEY and CDR2 as SMNVEV (reference sequence). The CDR3 DNA reads as TGTGCCAGCAGTTTATCCCCACCGCACCGGGAGGGGGGGACTGAGCAGTTCTTC. Residues: CASSLSPPHREGGTEQFF.

This clonotype was seen repeatedly, ten times or more. The chain combines TRBV25-1 with TRBJ2-1, with TRBD2 matching over 11 bases. The J segment lost 3 bases and the V segment lost 4 bases, leaving 2 bases of the junction unmatched. CDR1 MGHDK and CDR2 SYGVNS come from the germline V gene. The CDR3 contains 15 residues. As DNA, the CDR3 is TGTGCCAGCAGTGCACTAGCGGGAGTCTACAATGAGCAGTTCTTC. The encoded protein is CASSALAGVYNEQFF.

The chain carries TRBV18 and TRBJ1-1; possibly TRBD1 for D (5 bases). Trimming removed 6 bases at V and 5 bases at J, with 16 bases between. The CDR3 is 14 residues long. Germline values: CDR1 KGHSH, CDR2 LQKENI. The CDR3 sequence: CASSYLGETTEAFF. The DNA of the CDR3 is TGTGCCAGCTCGTACTTGGGGGAGACAACTGAAGCTTTCTTT.

The chain combines TRBV3-1 with TRBJ2-5; 8 positions match TRBD2. V dropped 0 bases and J dropped 3; count of bases not matched to a gene: 9. CDR1 is LGHDT, CDR2 YNNKEL, per germline (reference sequence). This CDR3 spans 17 amino acids. CDR3 coding DNA: TGTGCCAGCAGCCAAGATTTGGCGGGAGGCACGGAAGAGACCCAGTACTTC. Residues: CASSQDLAGGTEETQYF.

The chain recombines TRBV11-2 with TRBJ2-3; 7 bases map to TRBD2. Germline V gives CDR1 SGHAT, CDR2 FQNNGV. The CDR3 sequence is 15 residues long. V gave up 4 bases and J gave up 6 bases; unmatched junction bases: 10. CDR3 in DNA: TGTGCCAGCAGCTACGGGGGAGGGCCAGGGGATACGCAGTATTTT. Translation: CASSYGGGPGDTQYF.

This clonotype was counted at least ten times. The chain recombines TRBV7-9 with TRBJ2-1; 7 bases fit TRBD2. Germline values: CDR1 SEHNR, CDR2 FQNEAQ (reference sequence). CDR3 length: 16 residues. V lost 5 bases and J lost 3; bases outside the gene matches: 10. The CDR3 is CASSPPAGEGYNEQFF. The CDR3 region has the DNA TGTGCCAGCAGCCCCCCCGCTGGGGAGGGCTACAATGAGCAGTTCTTC. Together with reference TRBV7-9 and TRBJ2-1, the CDR3 gives the full variable domain: DTGVSQNPRHKITKRGQNVTFRCDPISEHNRLYWYRQTLGQGPEFLTYFQNEAQLEKSRLLSDRFSAERPKGSFSTLEIQRTEQGDSAMYLCASSPPAGEGYNEQFFGPGTRLTVL.

This clonotype has ten or more counts. The CDR3 bases are TGTGCCAGCAGTTTACTCGGAGCGGGAGGAGGGGATACGCAGTATTTT. Protein: CASSLLGAGGGDTQYF. This sequence joins TRBV27 and TRBJ2-3, with TRBD2 matching over 9 bases. V gave up 2 bases and J gave up 6 bases; unmatched junction bases: 9. The germline gives CDR1 MNHEY, CDR2 SMNVEV (reference sequence). The CDR3 has 16 residues.

The table lists this clonotype with many counts. The chain links TRBV20-1 to TRBJ2-7; perhaps D is TRBD1 or TRBD2 (5 bases each). The CDR3 consists of 13 residues. Germline V gene sequence: CDR1 DFQATT, CDR2 SNEGSKA (reference sequence). The V and J ends lost 3 bases and 5 bases respectively, with 14 bases between them. This chain's CDR3 is CSARGDLLDEQYF. DNA of the CDR3: TGCAGTGCTAGGGGGGATTTACTTGACGAGCAGTACTTC.

This chain joins TRBV12-3 or TRBV12-4 and TRBJ2-3; TRBD2 matches 8 bases. There are 16 residues in the CDR3. J gave up 3 bases and V 5 bases, and 10 bases lay outside the gene matches. CDR3 in DNA: TGTGCCAGCAGTCCCCGGACTAGCATAATGACAGATACGCAGTATTTT. As protein: CASSPRTSIMTDTQYF.

This rearrangement joins TRBV7-3 to TRBJ1-1; D gene uncertain. The CDR3 has 13 residues. Germline V CDR1 and CDR2: SGHTA, FQGTGA. Trimming cost V 5 bases and J 5 bases, with 12 bases left between them. The CDR3 loop reads CASSAKVETEAFF. The CDR3, as DNA: TGTGCCAGCAGCGCCAAAGTGGAAACTGAAGCTTTCTTT.

This clonotype was observed at least ten times. This chain joins TRBV6-2 or TRBV6-3 and TRBJ2-7; D unresolved. V was clipped by 0 bases and J by 10 bases, with 7 bases between them. The germline V gene has CDR1 MNHEY and CDR2 SVGEGT. CDR3 length: 11 residues. The CDR3 sequence is CASSYSAEQYF. CDR3 nucleotide sequence: TGTGCCAGCAGTTACTCGGCGGAACAGTACTTC.

This clonotype was picked up a small number of times. The chain carries TRBV7-2 and TRBJ1-6; possible D gene TRBD1, 5 bases. V shed 4 bases and J shed 6 bases, with 13 bases lying between them. The CDR3 sequence is 15 residues long. CDR1 SGHTA and CDR2 FQGNSA come from the germline V gene. This CDR3 is CASSSGTSINSPLHF. The CDR3, as DNA: TGTGCCAGCAGCTCCGGGACTTCGATTAATTCACCCCTCCACTTT.

The table lists this clonotype with many counts. The V call is TRBV9, the J call TRBJ2-1, with a tentative D call TRBD2 (6 bases). Germline lookup yields CDR1 SGDLS and CDR2 YYNGEE. This CDR3 has 15 residues. The V gene lost 4 bases and the J gene lost 3 bases, with 14 bases spanning the gap. The CDR3, as DNA: TGTGCCAGCAGCCCGACTAGTGCGAGCTACAATGAGCAGTTCTTC. This sequence encodes CASSPTSASYNEQFF.

This clonotype was seen ten or more times. The rearrangement joins TRBV24-1 to TRBJ2-1, with a possible D match to TRBD1 (6 bases). The CDR3 runs 13 residues. Trimming removed 8 bases from V and 8 bases from J, with 15 bases in between. Germline CDR1 and CDR2: KGHDR and SFDVKD. The chain's CDR3 is CATIGGTGDEQFF. As DNA, the CDR3 is TGTGCCACCATAGGGGGTACCGGAGATGAGCAGTTCTTC.